Listed below are T cell receptor beta chains from one sample, sequenced in a study of blood T cell repertoires in COVID-19. The protocol was immunoSEQ multiplex PCR, while the TCRdb copy is restricted to in-frame clones and leaves out a portion. The table includes around 200,000 clones, approximately 82% detected once. Source material: peripheral blood. The source is a man aged 40-49 years with active or convalescent COVID-19. The CDR3 runs from the conserved cysteine through the conserved F or W. The D gene is left open where the match is weak. Clone size, where shown, is once, few, many, or a class for clones that have expanded.

j_call,v_call,d_call,clone_size,cdr3_aa,cdr3_nt
TRBJ1-1,TRBV6-5,NA,NA,CASSYGWAGQNTEAFF,TGTGCCAGCAGTTACGGCTGGGCAGGGCAGAACACTGAAGCTTTCTTT
TRBJ1-2,TRBV5-1,TRBD1,NA,CASSRAGGTNYGYTF,TGCGCCAGCAGCAGGGCAGGGGGAACTAACTATGGCTACACCTTC
TRBJ2-7,TRBV10-3,TRBD1,NA,CAISDSQGAYEQYF,TGTGCCATCAGTGATTCTCAGGGGGCTTACGAGCAGTACTTC
TRBJ1-5,TRBV4-1,NA,few,CASSQDGRARNQPQHF,TGCGCCAGCAGCCAAGATGGCAGGGCTAGAAATCAGCCCCAGCATTTT
TRBJ1-1,TRBV25-1,TRBD1,NA,CASSGDRGLRTEAFF,TGTGCCAGCAGTGGGGACAGGGGGCTGAGAACTGAAGCTTTCTTT
TRBJ1-2,TRBV3-1/TRBV3-2,TRBD1,NA,CASIIPGQRFYTF,TGTGCCAGCATTATTCCGGGACAGAGGTTCTACACCTTC
TRBJ1-4,TRBV24-1,NA,NA,CATETATNEKLFF,TGTGCCACCGAGACTGCAACTAATGAAAAACTGTTTTTT
TRBJ2-7,TRBV6-1,NA,NA,CASSEEGRVYEQYF,TGTGCCAGCAGTGAAGAGGGCAGGGTCTACGAGCAGTACTTC
TRBJ2-7,TRBV28,NA,NA,CASSLGLGLSGYEQYF,TGTGCCAGCAGTTTGGGCTTGGGACTGTCCGGGTACGAGCAGTACTTC
TRBJ2-2,TRBV19,NA,NA,CASSIDSTGELFF,TGTGCCAGTAGTATAGACTCCACCGGGGAGCTGTTTTTT
TRBJ1-2,TRBV2,NA,NA,CASSQVNYGYTF,TGTGCCAGCAGTCAGGTTAACTATGGCTACACCTTC
TRBJ2-5,TRBV20-1,NA,NA,CSARGGETQYF,TGCAGTGCTAGGGGAGGAGAGACCCAGTACTTC
TRBJ2-3,TRBV5-6,NA,NA,CASSFGQSTDTQYF,TGTGCCAGCAGCTTCGGACAGAGCACAGATACGCAGTATTTT
TRBJ2-3,TRBV21-1,NA,NA,CASRPRTNTDTQYF,TGTGCCAGCAGGCCCAGGACTAACACAGATACGCAGTATTTT
TRBJ1-1,TRBV7-2,NA,NA,CASREQGWGTEAFF,TGTGCCAGCCGGGAACAGGGATGGGGCACTGAAGCTTTCTTT
TRBJ1-1,TRBV6-5,NA,many,CASSYSPGMGEAFF,TGTGCCAGCAGTTACTCTCCGGGTATGGGTGAAGCTTTCTTT
TRBJ1-2,TRBV6-5,NA,few,CASSHGELHYGYTF,TGTGCCAGCAGCCACGGGGAGCTACACTATGGCTACACCTTC
TRBJ1-1,TRBV29-1,NA,NA,CSVSDGGSTEAFF,TGCAGCGTTTCAGATGGGGGGAGCACTGAAGCTTTCTTT
TRBJ1-1,TRBV29-1,NA,NA,CSGQGGERTMNTEAFF,TGCAGCGGCCAAGGCGGGGAGCGGACCATGAACACTGAAGCTTTCTTT
TRBJ1-1,TRBV30,NA,NA,CAWNRGTQNTEAFF,TGTGCCTGGAATCGGGGGACGCAGAACACTGAAGCTTTCTTT
TRBJ2-3,TRBV29-1,NA,NA,CSVILSTDTQYF,TGCAGCGTAATCTTAAGCACAGATACGCAGTATTTT
TRBJ1-5,TRBV6-2/TRBV6-3,NA,NA,CASSYDGRSGNQPQHF,TGTGCCAGCAGTTACGATGGGAGGTCGGGGAATCAGCCCCAGCATTTT
TRBJ2-7,TRBV5-1,TRBD1,NA,CASRSGQGVNYEQYF,TGCGCCAGCAGATCCGGACAGGGGGTTAACTACGAGCAGTACTTC
TRBJ2-1,TRBV30,TRBD2,NA,CAWSVDFAGGQLF,TGTGCCTGGAGTGTAGATTTCGCGGGGGGCCAGCTCTTC
TRBJ1-1,TRBV30,TRBD1,NA,CAWSVGRTGGTEAFF,TGTGCCTGGAGTGTAGGAAGGACAGGGGGCACTGAAGCTTTCTTT
TRBJ1-2,TRBV7-9,TRBD1,NA,CASSFTGVRGYTF,TGTGCCAGCAGCTTTACAGGGGTCCGGGGCTACACCTTC
TRBJ2-2,TRBV5-1,TRBD2,once,CASSHGRGITGELFF,TGCGCCAGCAGCCATGGGAGGGGCATTACCGGGGAGCTGTTTTTT
TRBJ1-4,TRBV2,NA,NA,CASRRTEEKLFF,TGTGCCAGCAGGCGGACAGAAGAAAAACTGTTTTTT
TRBJ1-1,TRBV5-8,NA,NA,CASSYTGGVSTEAFF,TGTGCCAGCAGCTATACCGGGGGAGTGAGCACTGAAGCTTTCTTT
TRBJ2-7,TRBV18,TRBD1,NA,CASSLRMTGSSDEQYF,TGTGCCAGCTCGCTCCGCATGACAGGGTCTTCGGACGAGCAGTACTTC
TRBJ2-5,TRBV2,TRBD2,NA,CASSEGSGGETQYF,TGTGCCAGCAGTGAAGGTAGCGGGGGGGAGACCCAGTACTTC
TRBJ1-6,TRBV30,TRBD1,once,CACHRDSYNSPLHF,TGTGCCTGCCACCGGGACAGCTATAATTCACCCCTCCACTTT
TRBJ1-1,TRBV30,NA,NA,CAWSYPDRWNTEAFF,TGTGCCTGGAGCTACCCGGACAGATGGAACACTGAAGCTTTCTTT
TRBJ1-2,TRBV30,NA,NA,CAWSTDIDGYTF,TGTGCCTGGAGTACCGACATCGATGGCTACACCTTC
TRBJ1-1,TRBV5-1,TRBD1,NA,CASTRTGANTEAFF,TGCGCCAGCACCCGGACAGGAGCGAACACTGAAGCTTTCTTT
TRBJ1-1,TRBV5-6,NA,NA,CASSLTGFTEAFF,TGTGCCAGCAGCTTAACAGGTTTCACTGAAGCTTTCTTT
TRBJ1-5,TRBV27,NA,many,CASSWGGREGQPQHF,TGTGCCAGCAGTTGGGGAGGGAGGGAAGGTCAGCCCCAGCATTTT
TRBJ2-3,TRBV4-1,TRBD2,NA,CASSPGTSEFTDTQYF,TGCGCCAGCAGCCCCGGGACTAGCGAGTTCACAGATACGCAGTATTTT
TRBJ2-3,TRBV7-2,NA,NA,CASSLLRQSGADTQYF,TGTGCCAGCAGCTTACTCCGACAAAGTGGTGCAGATACGCAGTATTTT
TRBJ2-3,TRBV7-6,NA,NA,CASSLANGGMRADTQYF,TGTGCCAGCAGCTTAGCGAATGGGGGGATGCGCGCAGATACGCAGTATTTT
TRBJ2-5,TRBV2,TRBD2,NA,CASSRAGMEETQYF,TGTGCCAGCAGTAGAGCGGGAATGGAGGAGACCCAGTACTTC
TRBJ2-1,TRBV3-1/TRBV3-2,NA,NA,CASSPTQTLINNEQFF,TGTGCCAGCAGCCCGACTCAGACTCTTATCAACAATGAGCAGTTCTTC
TRBJ1-2,TRBV2,NA,NA,CASSFSNYGYTF,TGTGCCAGCAGTTTCTCTAACTATGGCTACACCTTC
TRBJ1-3,TRBV19,TRBD1,NA,CATRQGGNTIYF,TGTGCCACTAGACAGGGGGGAAACACCATATATTTT
TRBJ2-3,TRBV6-2/TRBV6-3,NA,once,CASSYSSNTQYF,TGTGCCAGCAGTTACTCCAGTAATACGCAGTATTTT
TRBJ1-1,TRBV18,NA,NA,CASSPQEGGWETEAFF,TGTGCCAGCTCACCGCAGGAGGGGGGGTGGGAAACTGAAGCTTTCTTT
TRBJ1-1,TRBV3-1/TRBV3-2,NA,NA,CACNSWGGTTEAFF,TGTGCCTGCAACAGTTGGGGGGGAACCACTGAAGCTTTCTTT
TRBJ2-7,TRBV28,NA,NA,CASSPPFFEQYF,TGTGCCAGCAGTCCCCCTTTTTTTGAGCAGTACTTC
TRBJ1-1,TRBV7-3,NA,NA,CASSLTGATEAFF,TGTGCCAGCAGCTTAACAGGGGCCACTGAAGCTTTCTTT
TRBJ2-7,TRBV2,NA,NA,CASSEATGISYEQYF,TGTGCCAGCAGTGAAGCGACGGGAATTTCCTACGAGCAGTACTTC
TRBJ1-2,TRBV5-8,NA,NA,CASSLDPRFGYTF,TGTGCCAGCAGCTTGGATCCCAGGTTCGGCTACACCTTC
TRBJ2-1,TRBV4-1,NA,NA,CASSREGQIPPNEQFF,TGCGCCAGCAGCCGCGAGGGTCAGATACCCCCTAATGAGCAGTTCTTC